A single sample gave rise to the 11 T cell receptor beta chains below, sequenced in a study of T cells in tuberculosis. The protocol was immunoSEQ multiplex PCR, while the TCRdb copy is restricted to in-frame clones and leaves out a portion. Of 80,000 to 100,000 clones listed, under 95% were seen once; the top ten hold over 1.5%. Sorting used thawed, overnight-rested PBMC stained with anti-CD3, a viability dye and GMM-loaded CD1B tetramer. The lipid loaded on the CD1B tetramers was C32 glucose monomycolate from Rhodococcus equi. Material for sequencing was CD1b-GMM tetramer-negative cells sorted from PBMCs. All receptors come from an adult woman with latent tuberculosis.

The chain employs TRBV6-6 and TRBJ1-2; TRBD1 might be the D (5 bases). Trimming shortened V by 10 bases and J by 7 bases, and 16 bases separated the two germline ends. The CDR3 spans 12 residues. The germline CDR1 and CDR2 sequences are MNHNY and SVGAGI (reference sequence). The CDR3 loop is CATTRQLFGYTF. The CDR3 nucleotides are TGTGCCACCACCCGACAGTTATTTGGCTACACCTTC.

The rearrangement joins TRBV28 to TRBJ1-5, with D maybe TRBD1 (6 bases). Germline V gives CDR1 MDHEN, CDR2 SYDVKM. V lost 1 base to trimming and J lost 7 bases, with 17 bases between them. CDR3 length: 16 amino acids. CDR3 sequence reads: CASSLFPQGSGQPQHF. The CDR3 coding sequence is TGTGCCAGCAGTTTATTTCCACAGGGTTCGGGGCAGCCCCAGCATTTT.

The chain combines TRBV25-1 with TRBJ1-4, with TRBD1 as a possible D gene (5 bases). V lost 1 base, J lost 7 bases, and 13 bases lay in between. This CDR3 contains 15 residues. Germline values: CDR1 MGHDK, CDR2 SYGVNS. CDR3 in amino acids: CASSESSGRVEKLFF. The DNA for the CDR3 is TGTGCCAGCAGTGAATCATCAGGGCGCGTTGAAAAACTGTTTTTT.

The genes are TRBV6-1 and TRBJ2-7, with D tentatively TRBD2 (5 bases). The CDR3 is 14 residues long. Trimming cost V 0 bases and J 1 base, with 7 bases left between them. Per the germline V gene, CDR1 is MNHNS and CDR2 is SASEGT. In nucleotides, the CDR3 is TGTGCCAGCAGTGAAGCGACTAATTCCTACGAGCAGTACTTC. It translates to CASSEATNSYEQYF.

The chain links TRBV7-8 to TRBJ2-7; 8 positions agree with TRBD1. Germline CDR1 reads SGHVS; CDR2 reads FQNEAQ. V lost 3 bases to trimming and J lost 5 bases; unmatched junction nucleotides: 9. This CDR3 has 15 amino acids. CDR3 DNA sequence: TGTGCCAGCAGCTTTCGGACAGGGAAAGTTGACGAGCAGTACGTC. Translation: CASSFRTGKVDEQYV.

This clone was detected only a few times. DNA of the CDR3: TGTGCCAGCAGCTTAACTCCCGACAGGGAAGCTTTCTTT. This sequence encodes CASSLTPDREAFF. The chain combines TRBV7-9 with TRBJ1-1; the D gene is possibly TRBD1 (6 bases). The CDR3 spans 13 residues. CDR1 SEHNR and CDR2 FQNEAQ come from the germline V gene (reference sequence). Between the trimmed V and J ends, which lost 2 bases and 8 bases, there was a span of 12 bases.

The chain joins TRBV27 to TRBJ2-4, with 7 bases lining up with TRBD2. Trimming took 6 bases from V and 7 from J; bases not matched to a gene: 3. The CDR3 has 12 residues. Looked up from germline, CDR1 is MNHEY and CDR2 is SMNVEV (reference sequence). The CDR3 here is CASRGGMNIQYF. The CDR3 DNA follows: TGTGCCAGCAGGGGAGGGATGAACATTCAGTACTTC.

This rearrangement joins TRBV12-5 to TRBJ2-2, with D perhaps matching TRBD1 (6 bases). V lost 2 bases, J lost 3 bases, and 10 bases lay in between. CDR3 size: 15 residues. Germline V gives CDR1 LGHNT, CDR2 FRNRAP. In DNA, the CDR3 is TGTGCTAGTGGTTTGTTCCAGGGGTACACCGGGGAGCTGTTTTTT. Protein product: CASGLFQGYTGELFF. The full variable domain, in which reference TRBV12-5 and TRBJ2-2 provide the parts outside the CDR3, is DARVTQTPRHKVTEMGQEVTMRCQPILGHNTVFWYRQTMMQGLELLAYFRNRAPLDDSGMPKDRFSAEMPDATLATLKIQPSEPRDSAVYFCASGLFQGYTGELFFGEGSRLTVL.

Regarding this clone: Germline and junction disagree at one end, which may indicate a read error. This chain connects TRBV30 to TRBJ1-4, with TRBD1 matching 8 bases. The CDR3 has 15 residues. CDR1 and CDR2 (germline): GTSNPN, SVGIG (reference sequence). The CDR3 DNA is TGTGCCTGGAGTGTCCTCAGGGGGCCTAAGGAAAAACTGTTTTTT. Translated, it gives CAWSVLRGPKEKLFF.

The CDR3 protein is CASSEGTGAYNQPQHF. DNA for the CDR3: TGTGCCAGCAGTGAGGGGACAGGGGCATACAATCAGCCCCAGCATTTT. V gene TRBV6-1 combines with J gene TRBJ1-5, with 10 bases that match TRBD1. V dropped 3 bases and J dropped 3; count of bases not matched to a gene: 5. Germline V gene data show CDR1 as MNHNS and CDR2 as SASEGT. The CDR3 is 16 amino acids.

The chain links TRBV5-1 to TRBJ2-3; TRBD1 matches at 7 bases. CDR3 length: 16 amino acids. Germline-derived CDR1 and CDR2 are SGHRS and YFSETQ. Trimming cost V 1 base and J 3 bases; bases outside gene matches: 8. The CDR3 loop reads CASSLFRDRRTDTQYF. Written as DNA, the CDR3 is TGCGCCAGCAGCTTGTTCCGGGACAGAAGGACAGATACGCAGTATTTT.